This is a list of T cell receptor beta chains from one sample in a study of OX40 agonist ivuxolimab in advanced cancers. Assay used: immunoSEQ multiplex PCR; TCRdb lists only in-frame clones, some missing. Among 17,000 or so clones listed, roughly 85% were seen once. Specimen: CD4+ or CD8+ T cells sorted from blood, collected in a trial of the OX40 agonist ivuxolimab. The receptors come from an adult with an advanced solid tumor such as melanoma, head and neck, liver or kidney cancer. Each CDR3 is given with its conserved first and last residue. D genes are given only for firm matches. Where a row states a size, it is once, few, many or the class of an expanded clone; other rows omit it.

>NA|12|TRBV30|TRBJ1-2|NA
TGTGCCTGTCGGGGGAACCCCTATGGCTACACCTTC
CACRGNPYGYTF
>TRBD1|18|TRBV14|TRBJ1-5|NA
TGTGCCAGCAGATGGGGACAGGGGGCCTATGGAAGCAATCAGCCCCAGCATTTT
CASRWGQGAYGSNQPQHF
>NA|12|TRBV7-9|TRBJ2-7|NA
TGTGCCAGCAGCTCTGTCTCCTACGAGCAGTACTTC
CASSSVSYEQYF
>TRBD2|14|TRBV30|TRBJ2-5|NA
TGTGCCTGGAGTGTGGGGGAGGGCCGTGGGACCCAGTACTTC
CAWSVGEGRGTQYF
>NA|15|TRBV6-1|TRBJ2-1|NA
TGTGCCAGCAGTGAAGTTGGTGGTTCCTTCAATGAGCAGTTCTTC
CASSEVGGSFNEQFF
>NA|15|TRBV28|TRBJ2-3|NA
TGTGCCAGCAGACTGACCACAGTCTCCACAGATACGCAGTATTTT
CASRLTTVSTDTQYF
>TRBD1|17|TRBV29-1|TRBJ2-7|NA
TGCAGCGTTGAAGGGGCCTTTGGGACAGGGAGTTCCTACGAGCAGTACTTC
CSVEGAFGTGSSYEQYF
>TRBD1|13|TRBV4-1|TRBJ1-1|NA
TGCGCCAGCAGCCAAGTTGGGACAGCTGAAGCTTTCTTT
CASSQVGTAEAFF
>TRBD1|15|TRBV19|TRBJ1-2|NA
TGTGCCAGTACCGCCGGGACAGGGGGCGTCTATGGCTACACCTTC
CASTAGTGGVYGYTF
>NA|11|TRBV29-1|TRBJ2-7|NA
TGCAGCGTTGAAGGGGGCTACGAGCAGTACTTC
CSVEGGYEQYF
>TRBD1|15|TRBV18|TRBJ1-2|NA
TGTGCCAGCTCAACGGGACAGGGGAGTGACTATGGCTACACCTTC
CASSTGQGSDYGYTF
>NA|15|TRBV6-5|TRBJ1-4|NA
TGTGCCAGCAGTTACTCGGGGAACTCTAATGAAAAACTGTTTTTT
CASSYSGNSNEKLFF
>NA|13|TRBV5-6|TRBJ1-4|medium-sized
TGTGCCAGCTCCTTCCTACTTAATGAAAAACTGTTTTTT
CASSFLLNEKLFF
>TRBD2|15|TRBV11-2|TRBJ2-7|NA
TGTGCCAGCACCCCCTCCAGCGGGGACCTCTACGAGCAGTACTTC
CASTPSSGDLYEQYF
>NA|16|TRBV5-6|TRBJ1-6|NA
TGTGCCAGCAGCCAGGGCCAGGGGCACTATAATTCACCCCTCCACTTT
CASSQGQGHYNSPLHF
>NA|14|TRBV29-1|TRBJ2-1|NA
TGCAGCGTCGTGGGGTTCCCCCCCTACAATGAGCAGTTCTTC
CSVVGFPPYNEQFF
>NA|15|TRBV6-6|TRBJ2-7|once
TGTGCCAGCAGTTTCACCGGGACAAGTGTTTACGAGCAGTACTTC
CASSFTGTSVYEQYF
>NA|13|TRBV2|TRBJ1-2|once
TGTGCCAGCAGTGAAGAAACAGCCTATGGCTACACCTTC
CASSEETAYGYTF
>NA|15|TRBV7-9|TRBJ1-2|NA
TGTGCCAGCAGCTTAAGTGGGGGGGGTAACTATGGCTACACCTTC
CASSLSGGGNYGYTF
>NA|13|TRBV5-6|TRBJ1-4|medium-sized
TGTGCCAGCAGCTTTGTTCTTAATGAAAAACTGTTTTTT
CASSFVLNEKLFF
>NA|15|TRBV2|TRBJ1-2|NA
TGTGCCAGCAGCCGGGACCTTTCCACTAACTATGGCTACACCTTC
CASSRDLSTNYGYTF
>NA|12|TRBV5-4|TRBJ2-2|NA
TGTGCCAGCAGCACCAGGACCGGGGAGCTGTTTTTT
CASSTRTGELFF
>NA|15|TRBV7-7|TRBJ2-2|NA
TGTGCTAGCAGCTCGGGACACCAGAACACCGGGGAGCTGTTTTTT
CASSSGHQNTGELFF
>NA|11|TRBV20-1|TRBJ2-3|NA
TGCAGTGCTAGTAACGGAGATACGCAGTATTTT
CSASNGDTQYF
>NA|14|TRBV14|TRBJ1-2|few
TGTGCCAGCAGCCAAGAAGGGGTAAACTATGGCTACACCTTC
CASSQEGVNYGYTF
>NA|13|TRBV6-5|TRBJ2-1|NA
TGTGCCAGCAGTTACCGGGGGGCCATTGAGCAGTTCTTC
CASSYRGAIEQFF
>NA|13|TRBV9|TRBJ1-2|NA
TGTGCCAGCAGCCCAGGGACTGACTATGGCTACACCTTC
CASSPGTDYGYTF
>NA|14|TRBV30|TRBJ1-5|NA
TGTGCCTGGAGAGCGAAGGGCTTACATCAGCCCCAGCATTTT
CAWRAKGLHQPQHF
>TRBD2|14|TRBV5-4|TRBJ2-7|NA
TGTGCCAGCAGCTTTAGCGGGAGTACGGGTGAGCAGTACTTC
CASSFSGSTGEQYF